A selection of T cell receptor beta chains follows, all from one sample in a study of PD-L1 blockade in urothelial cancer. The data were produced by immunoSEQ multiplex PCR, yet TCRdb's version contains in-frame clones alone and is incomplete. The sample includes under 30,000 clones, roughly nine tenths of them seen just once. The source material was PBMCs, sampled around atezolizumab (anti-PD-L1) treatment. All receptors derive from a man in his forties or fifties with urothelial cancer. The CDR3 runs from the conserved cysteine through the conserved F or W. Fields, in order: D gene, clone size, V gene, J gene, CDR3 length, CDR3 DNA, CDR3 protein. The D gene is left open where the match is weak. Clone size appears in some rows only: once, few, many, or a class for an expanded clone.

>NA|NA|TRBV7-2|TRBJ2-7|13
TGTGCCAGCAGCTTAAACTCTTTTTACGAGCAGTACTTC
CASSLNSFYEQYF
>NA|NA|TRBV9|TRBJ1-2|11
TGTGCCAGCCCTCGGTCCTATGGCTACACCTTC
CASPRSYGYTF
>TRBD2|NA|TRBV7-7|TRBJ2-1|15
TGTGCTAGCAGCTTATTAGCGGGGGGCGGAAATGAGCAGTTCTTC
CASSLLAGGGNEQFF
>TRBD1|NA|TRBV9|TRBJ2-5|16
TGTGCCAGCAGCTTAGGACCGGGACAGGGGAGGGAGACCCAGTACTTC
CASSLGPGQGRETQYF
>TRBD2|few|TRBV15|TRBJ2-7|16
TGTGCCACCAGTCCAACCTGGGCTAGCGGACAATACGAGCAGTACTTC
CATSPTWASGQYEQYF
>TRBD1|NA|TRBV5-1|TRBJ1-1|15
TGCGCCAGCAGCCCCCGGACAGGGTGGGACACTGAAGCTTTCTTT
CASSPRTGWDTEAFF
>NA|NA|TRBV7-9|TRBJ1-1|13
TGTGCCAGCAGCTTAGGTCGGAACACTGAAGCTTTCTTT
CASSLGRNTEAFF
>NA|NA|TRBV28|TRBJ2-3|14
TGTGCCAGCAGTTTAGCGGGAACCACAGATACGCAGTATTTT
CASSLAGTTDTQYF
>TRBD1|NA|TRBV5-1|TRBJ2-2|17
TGCGCCAGCAGACAACAGAGGGACAGTCAGGTAATAGGGGAGCTGTTTTTT
CASRQQRDSQVIGELFF
>NA|NA|TRBV6-1|TRBJ2-1|14
TGTGCCAGCAGTGACGGGTGGCCCTACAATGAGCAGTTCTTC
CASSDGWPYNEQFF
>TRBD1|NA|TRBV19|TRBJ1-3|16
TGTGCCAGTAGCCTACTACGACAGGGTGGAGGAAACACCATATATTTT
CASSLLRQGGGNTIYF
>NA|NA|TRBV27|TRBJ1-2|14
TGTGCCAGCAGTTCGGCGGACAGATACTATGGCTACACCTTC
CASSSADRYYGYTF
>NA|NA|TRBV5-1|TRBJ2-2|14
TGCGCCAGCAGCTTAAGACCAGGCACCGGGGAGCTGTTTTTT
CASSLRPGTGELFF
>NA|NA|TRBV14|TRBJ2-1|15
TGTGCCAGCGGGCGGGTTGCTGGCTCCTACAATGAGCAGTTCTTC
CASGRVAGSYNEQFF
>TRBD2|NA|TRBV2|TRBJ2-1|17
TGTGCCAGCAGTGAAGTGTGGACTAGCGGGAGCTCCAATGAGCAGTTCTTC
CASSEVWTSGSSNEQFF
>NA|NA|TRBV6-1|TRBJ1-3|16
TGTGCCAGCAGTGAAGAGCTGCCGATTTGGGGAAACACCATATATTTT
CASSEELPIWGNTIYF
>NA|NA|TRBV19|TRBJ2-7|15
TGTGCCAGTAGTTCCCCCGGGACTTGGTCCGCCGAGCAGTACTTC
CASSSPGTWSAEQYF
>TRBD1|NA|TRBV4-2|TRBJ1-3|15
TGTGCCAGCAGCCAAGAGGAGGGGGCGGGAAACACCATATATTTT
CASSQEEGAGNTIYF
>NA|NA|TRBV19|TRBJ1-2|15
TGTGCCAGTAGTATAGATGTCAGGGTGGGCTATGGCTACACCTTC
CASSIDVRVGYGYTF
>TRBD1|NA|TRBV29-1|TRBJ2-5|13
TGCAGCGTACTCGGGACAGTCGAAGAGACCCAGTACTTC
CSVLGTVEETQYF
>TRBD1|NA|TRBV30|TRBJ1-1|13
TGTGCCTGGACCAGACAGGGCAGATCTGAAGCTTTCTTT
CAWTRQGRSEAFF
>TRBD2|NA|TRBV5-4|TRBJ2-1|14
TGTGCCAGCAGCTTGGGACTAGCGTCCAATGAGCAGTTCTTC
CASSLGLASNEQFF
>NA|NA|TRBV7-6|TRBJ2-5|12
TGTGCCAGCAGCTTGATCCGGGAGACCCAGTACTTC
CASSLIRETQYF
>NA|NA|TRBV21-1|TRBJ2-3|17
TGTGCCAGCAGCCCGGGGGGAACCCATAACTGCACAGATACGCAGTATTTT
CASSPGGTHNCTDTQYF
>NA|NA|TRBV7-8|TRBJ2-3|15
TGTGCCAGCAGCTTAGCGCTTGGTCCTGTGAGGGCGCAGTATTTT
CASSLALGPVRAQYF
>NA|NA|TRBV30|TRBJ2-7|14
TGTGCCTGGAGTGTACGTGGAGACTCCTTTGAGCAGTACTTC
CAWSVRGDSFEQYF
>TRBD2|NA|TRBV14|TRBJ2-2|16
TGTGCCAGCAGCCAAGAGCGGGGGGCAAAAACCGGGGAGCTGTTTTTT
CASSQERGAKTGELFF
>TRBD1|NA|TRBV7-8|TRBJ2-1|14
TGTGCCAGCAGCTTACAGGGGGCCCACAATGAGCAGTTCTTC
CASSLQGAHNEQFF
>NA|NA|TRBV7-2|TRBJ1-1|13
TGTGCCAGCAGCCCTCCCGGGGGCACTGAAGCTTTCTTT
CASSPPGGTEAFF
>TRBD1|NA|TRBV7-7|TRBJ2-1|15
TGTGCTAGCAGTTCCGGGACAGGGTCCCTCAATGAGCAGTTCTTC
CASSSGTGSLNEQFF
>TRBD2|NA|TRBV5-1|TRBJ2-7|16
TGCGCCAGCAGCTTGGGGTCGGGACTAGCGGGGTACGAGCAGTACTTC
CASSLGSGLAGYEQYF
>NA|NA|TRBV9|TRBJ2-3|13
TGTGCCAGCAGCGTAGGCGAGCGGGATACGCAGTATTTT
CASSVGERDTQYF
>TRBD1|NA|TRBV2|TRBJ1-4|18
TGTGCCAGCAGAAGAATAATCTATCCCAGGGGGGAAGGAGAAAAACTGTTTTTT
CASRRIIYPRGEGEKLFF
>TRBD2|NA|TRBV28|TRBJ2-5|15
TGTGCCAGCAGTTCCACTAGCGGGAGTAAAGAGACCCAGTACTTC
CASSSTSGSKETQYF